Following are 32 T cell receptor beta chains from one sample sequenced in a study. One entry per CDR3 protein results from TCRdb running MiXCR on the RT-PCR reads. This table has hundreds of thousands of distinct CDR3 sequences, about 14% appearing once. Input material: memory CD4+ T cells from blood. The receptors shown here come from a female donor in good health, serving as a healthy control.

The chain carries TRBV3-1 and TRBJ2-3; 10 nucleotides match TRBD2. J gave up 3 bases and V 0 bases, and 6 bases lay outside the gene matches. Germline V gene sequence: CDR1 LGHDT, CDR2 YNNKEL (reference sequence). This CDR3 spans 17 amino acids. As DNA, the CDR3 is TGTGCCAGCAGCCAAGATAGTACTAGCGGGGAGACAGATACGCAGTATTTT. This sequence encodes CASSQDSTSGETDTQYF.

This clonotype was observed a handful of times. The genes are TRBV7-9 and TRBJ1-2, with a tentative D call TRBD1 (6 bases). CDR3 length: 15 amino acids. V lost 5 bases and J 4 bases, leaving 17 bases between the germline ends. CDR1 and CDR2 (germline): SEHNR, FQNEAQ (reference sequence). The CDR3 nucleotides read TGTGCCAGCAGCGCCACCGGGGGCAGCCTCTATGGCTACACCTTC. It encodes CASSATGGSLYGYTF.

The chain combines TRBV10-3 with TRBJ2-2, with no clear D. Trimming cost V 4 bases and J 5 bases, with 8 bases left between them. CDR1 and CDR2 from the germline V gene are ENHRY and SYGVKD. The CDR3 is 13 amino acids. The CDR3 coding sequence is TGTGCCATCAGTGCGGCCGCAACCGGGGAGCTGTTTTTT. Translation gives CAISAAATGELFF.

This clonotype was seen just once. The CDR3 loop is CASSSTGTGTSSYEQYF. The DNA for the CDR3 is TGTGCCAGCAGTTCTACCGGGACAGGGACGAGCTCCTACGAGCAGTACTTC. J is TRBJ2-7 and V is TRBV27, with TRBD1 matching 9 bases. Trimming cost V 4 bases and J 0 bases; bases outside gene matches: 10. The length of the CDR3 is 17 residues. From germline, CDR1 is MNHEY and CDR2 SMNVEV (reference sequence).

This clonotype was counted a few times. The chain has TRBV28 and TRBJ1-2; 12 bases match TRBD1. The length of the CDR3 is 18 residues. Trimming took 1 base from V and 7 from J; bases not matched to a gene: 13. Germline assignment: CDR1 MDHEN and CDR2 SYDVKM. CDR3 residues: CASSLSGIAGDRGLGYTF. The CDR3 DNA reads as TGTGCCAGCAGTTTATCGGGTATTGCGGGGGACAGGGGGCTTGGCTACACCTTC.

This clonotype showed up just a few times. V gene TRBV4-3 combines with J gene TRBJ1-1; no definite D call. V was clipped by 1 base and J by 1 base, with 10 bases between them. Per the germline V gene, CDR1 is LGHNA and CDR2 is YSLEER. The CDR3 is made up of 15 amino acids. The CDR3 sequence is CASSQAQAGNTEAFF. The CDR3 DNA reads TGCGCCAGCAGCCAAGCTCAGGCAGGGAACACTGAAGCTTTCTTT.

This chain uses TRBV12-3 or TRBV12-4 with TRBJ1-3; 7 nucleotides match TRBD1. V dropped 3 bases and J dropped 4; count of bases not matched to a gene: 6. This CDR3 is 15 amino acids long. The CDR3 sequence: CASSFTGARGNTIYF. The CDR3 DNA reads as TGTGCCAGCAGTTTCACAGGGGCCAGGGGAAACACCATATATTTT.

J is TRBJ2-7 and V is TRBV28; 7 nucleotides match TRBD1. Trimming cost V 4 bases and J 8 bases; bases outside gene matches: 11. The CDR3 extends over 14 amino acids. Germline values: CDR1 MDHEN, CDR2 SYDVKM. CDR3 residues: CASSSPQRGPQQYF. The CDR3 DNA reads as TGTGCCAGCAGTTCCCCCCAAAGGGGGCCACAGCAGTACTTC.

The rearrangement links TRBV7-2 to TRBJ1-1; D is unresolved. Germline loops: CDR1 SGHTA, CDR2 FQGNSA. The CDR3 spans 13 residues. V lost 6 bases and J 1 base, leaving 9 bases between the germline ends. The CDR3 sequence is CASRQQPNTEAFF. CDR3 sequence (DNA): TGTGCCAGCAGACAGCAACCGAACACTGAAGCTTTCTTT.

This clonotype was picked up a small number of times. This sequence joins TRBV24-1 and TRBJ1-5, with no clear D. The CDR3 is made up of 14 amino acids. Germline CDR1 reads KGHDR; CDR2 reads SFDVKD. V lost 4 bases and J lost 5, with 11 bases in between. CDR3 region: CATSDYKNDQPQHF. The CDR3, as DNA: TGTGCCACCAGTGACTATAAAAACGATCAGCCCCAGCATTTT.

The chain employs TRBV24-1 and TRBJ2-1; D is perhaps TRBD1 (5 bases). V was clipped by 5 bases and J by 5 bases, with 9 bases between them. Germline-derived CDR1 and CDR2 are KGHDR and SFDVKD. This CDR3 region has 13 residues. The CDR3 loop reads CATSGGYDNEQFF. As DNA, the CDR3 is TGTGCCACCAGTGGGGGCTATGACAATGAGCAGTTCTTC.

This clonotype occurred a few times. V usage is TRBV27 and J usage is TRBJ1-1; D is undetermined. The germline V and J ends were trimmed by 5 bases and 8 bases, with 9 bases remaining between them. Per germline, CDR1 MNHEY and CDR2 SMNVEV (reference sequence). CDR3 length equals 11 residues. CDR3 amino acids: CASSRFGEAFF. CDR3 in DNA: TGTGCCAGCAGTCGGTTTGGGGAAGCTTTCTTT.

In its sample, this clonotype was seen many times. CDR3 sequence (DNA): TGTGCCACCAGCAGGGACAGGGGGCGAGATGAGCAGTTCTTC. Translation: CATSRDRGRDEQFF. The chain combines TRBV15 with TRBJ2-1; 11 nucleotides agree with TRBD1. J was trimmed by 8 bases and V by 3 bases; bases with no gene match: 3. Looked up from germline, CDR1 is LNHNV and CDR2 is YYDKDF (reference sequence). The CDR3 length is 14 residues. The entire variable domain, with the rest obtained from reference TRBV15 and TRBJ2-1, is as follows: DAMVIQNPRYQVTQFGKPVTLSCSQTLNHNVMYWYQQKSSQAPKLLFHYYDKDFNNEADTPDNFQSRRPNTSFCFLDIRSPGLGDTAMYLCATSRDRGRDEQFFGPGTRLTVL.

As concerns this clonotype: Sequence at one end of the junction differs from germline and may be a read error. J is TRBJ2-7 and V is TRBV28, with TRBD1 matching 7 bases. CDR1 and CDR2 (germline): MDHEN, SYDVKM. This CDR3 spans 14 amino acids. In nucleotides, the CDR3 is TGTGCCAGCAGTGACAGGGTTTTCTCCTACGAGCAGCACTTC. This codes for CASSDRVFSYEQHF.

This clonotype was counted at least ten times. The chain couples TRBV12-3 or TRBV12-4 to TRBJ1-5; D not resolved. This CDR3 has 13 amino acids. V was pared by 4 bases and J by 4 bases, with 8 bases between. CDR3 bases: TGTGCCAGCAGTTCGAGTGGAAATCAGCCCCAGCATTTT. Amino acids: CASSSSGNQPQHF.

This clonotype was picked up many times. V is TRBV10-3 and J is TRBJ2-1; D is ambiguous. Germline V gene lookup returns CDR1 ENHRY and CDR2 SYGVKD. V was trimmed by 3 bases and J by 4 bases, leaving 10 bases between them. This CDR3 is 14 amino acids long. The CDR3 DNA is TGTGCCATCAGTGACGCGGCGATTTACAATGAGCAGTTCTTC. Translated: CAISDAAIYNEQFF.

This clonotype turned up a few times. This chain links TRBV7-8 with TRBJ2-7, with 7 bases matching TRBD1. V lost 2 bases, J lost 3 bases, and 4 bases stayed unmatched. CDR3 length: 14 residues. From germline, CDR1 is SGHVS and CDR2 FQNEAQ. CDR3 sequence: CASSLMTGSYEQYF. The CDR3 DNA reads TGTGCCAGCAGCTTAATGACAGGGAGCTACGAGCAGTACTTC.

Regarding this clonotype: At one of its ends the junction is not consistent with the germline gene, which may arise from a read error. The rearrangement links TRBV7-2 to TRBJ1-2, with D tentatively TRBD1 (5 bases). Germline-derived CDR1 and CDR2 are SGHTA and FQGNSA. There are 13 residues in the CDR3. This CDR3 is CANSPAGGYGYTF. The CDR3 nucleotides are TGTGCCAACAGCCCGGCCGGGGGTTATGGCTACACCTTC.

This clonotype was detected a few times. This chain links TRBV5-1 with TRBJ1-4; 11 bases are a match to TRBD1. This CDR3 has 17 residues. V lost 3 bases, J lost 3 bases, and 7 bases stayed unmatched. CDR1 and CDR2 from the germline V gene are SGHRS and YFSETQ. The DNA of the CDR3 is TGCGCCAGCAGCTGGTTCGGACAGGGGGCAGCTAATGAAAAACTGTTTTTT. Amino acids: CASSWFGQGAANEKLFF.

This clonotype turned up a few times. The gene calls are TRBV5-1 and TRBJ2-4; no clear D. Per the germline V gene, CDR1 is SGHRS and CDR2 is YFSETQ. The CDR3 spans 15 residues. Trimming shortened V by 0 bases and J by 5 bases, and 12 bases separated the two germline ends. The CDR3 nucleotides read TGCGCCAGCAGCTTGGTGTCAATCGGAGAAAACATTCAGTACTTC. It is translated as CASSLVSIGENIQYF.

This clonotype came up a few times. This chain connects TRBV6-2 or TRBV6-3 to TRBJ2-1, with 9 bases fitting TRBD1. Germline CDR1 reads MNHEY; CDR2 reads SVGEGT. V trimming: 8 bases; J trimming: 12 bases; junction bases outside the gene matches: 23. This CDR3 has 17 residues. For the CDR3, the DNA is TGTGCCAGCTCCCGTATCACGGGACAGGGACTTGTCCTTAGGCAGTTCTTC. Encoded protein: CASSRITGQGLVLRQFF.

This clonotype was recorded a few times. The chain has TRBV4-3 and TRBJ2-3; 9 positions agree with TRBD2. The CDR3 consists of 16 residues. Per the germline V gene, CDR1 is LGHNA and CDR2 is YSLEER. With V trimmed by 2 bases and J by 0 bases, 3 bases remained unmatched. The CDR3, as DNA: TGCGCCAGCAGCCAATTAGCGGGAGCTAGCACAGATACGCAGTATTTT. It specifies CASSQLAGASTDTQYF.

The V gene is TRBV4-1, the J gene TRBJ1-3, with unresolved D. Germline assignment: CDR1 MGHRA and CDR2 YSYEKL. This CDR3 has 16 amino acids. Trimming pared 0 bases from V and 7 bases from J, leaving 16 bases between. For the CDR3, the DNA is TGCGCCAGCAGCCAAGAAGGCACCCCGGTACGGAACACCATATATTTT. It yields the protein CASSQEGTPVRNTIYF.

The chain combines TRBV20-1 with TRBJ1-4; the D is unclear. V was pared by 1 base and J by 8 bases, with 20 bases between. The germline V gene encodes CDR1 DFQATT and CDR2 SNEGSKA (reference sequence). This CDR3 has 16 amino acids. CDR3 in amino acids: CSARADTKFQREKLFF. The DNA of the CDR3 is TGCAGTGCTAGAGCGGATACGAAGTTTCAAAGAGAAAAACTGTTTTTT.

As DNA, the CDR3 is TGTGCCAGCAGCTCCACAGGTCTAGATACGCAGTATTTT. Translation gives CASSSTGLDTQYF. V gene TRBV7-3 combines with J gene TRBJ2-3, with a tentative D call TRBD1 (5 bases). Trimming stripped 4 bases from V and 5 bases from J, with 10 bases between. The CDR3 has 13 residues. Germline V gene lookup returns CDR1 SGHTA and CDR2 FQGTGA.

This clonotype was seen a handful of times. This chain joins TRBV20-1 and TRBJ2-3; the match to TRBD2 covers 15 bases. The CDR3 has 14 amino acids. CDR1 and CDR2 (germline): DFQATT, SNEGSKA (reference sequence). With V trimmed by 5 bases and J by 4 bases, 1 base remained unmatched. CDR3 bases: TGCAGTGCTGGGACTAGCGGGAGGTCAGATACGCAGTATTTT. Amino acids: CSAGTSGRSDTQYF.

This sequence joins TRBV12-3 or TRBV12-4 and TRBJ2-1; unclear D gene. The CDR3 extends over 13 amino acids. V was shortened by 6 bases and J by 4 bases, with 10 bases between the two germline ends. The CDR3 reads CASSVAEYNEQFF. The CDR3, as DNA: TGTGCCAGCAGCGTAGCTGAGTACAATGAGCAGTTCTTC.

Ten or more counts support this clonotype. CDR3 DNA: TGTGCCAGCAGCGCCCCCGACAGGGGGAGGTACGAGCAGTACTTC. This gives the protein CASSAPDRGRYEQYF. The chain uses TRBV4-2 and TRBJ2-7; TRBD1 agrees at 9 bases. The V gene end was trimmed by 5 bases and the J gene end by 4 bases; junction bases not matched to a gene: 9. CDR3 length equals 15 residues. Germline values: CDR1 LGHNA, CDR2 YNFKEQ.

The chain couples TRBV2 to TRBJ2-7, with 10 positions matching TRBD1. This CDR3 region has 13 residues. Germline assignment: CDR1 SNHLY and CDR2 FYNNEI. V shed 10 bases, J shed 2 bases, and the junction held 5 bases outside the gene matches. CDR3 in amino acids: CATAGTGAYEQYF. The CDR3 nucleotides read TGTGCCACCGCCGGGACAGGGGCCTACGAGCAGTACTTC.

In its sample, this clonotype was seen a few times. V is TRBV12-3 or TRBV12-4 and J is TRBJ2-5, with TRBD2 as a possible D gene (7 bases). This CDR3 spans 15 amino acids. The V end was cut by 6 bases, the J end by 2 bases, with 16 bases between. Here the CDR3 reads CASRPRGGRQETQYF. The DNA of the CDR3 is TGTGCCAGCAGGCCGAGGGGGGGGCGGCAAGAGACCCAGTACTTC.

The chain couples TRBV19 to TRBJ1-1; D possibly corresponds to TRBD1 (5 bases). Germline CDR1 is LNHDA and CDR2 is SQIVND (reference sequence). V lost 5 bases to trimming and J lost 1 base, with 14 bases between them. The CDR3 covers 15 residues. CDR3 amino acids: CASSPTDMWNTEAFF. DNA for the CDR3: TGTGCCAGTAGTCCCACGGACATGTGGAACACTGAAGCTTTCTTT. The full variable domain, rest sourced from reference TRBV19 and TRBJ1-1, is DGGITQSPKYLFRKEGQNVTLSCEQNLNHDAMYWYRQDPGQGLRLIYYSQIVNDFQKGDIAEGYSVSREKKESFPLTVTSAQKNPTAFYLCASSPTDMWNTEAFFGQGTRLTVV.

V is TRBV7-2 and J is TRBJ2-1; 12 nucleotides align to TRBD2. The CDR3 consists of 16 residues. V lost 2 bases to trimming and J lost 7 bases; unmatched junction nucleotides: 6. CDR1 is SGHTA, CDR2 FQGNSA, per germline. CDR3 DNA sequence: TGTGCCAGCAGCTTAATACCTAGCGGGAGGGGTAATGAGCAGTTCTTC. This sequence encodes CASSLIPSGRGNEQFF.